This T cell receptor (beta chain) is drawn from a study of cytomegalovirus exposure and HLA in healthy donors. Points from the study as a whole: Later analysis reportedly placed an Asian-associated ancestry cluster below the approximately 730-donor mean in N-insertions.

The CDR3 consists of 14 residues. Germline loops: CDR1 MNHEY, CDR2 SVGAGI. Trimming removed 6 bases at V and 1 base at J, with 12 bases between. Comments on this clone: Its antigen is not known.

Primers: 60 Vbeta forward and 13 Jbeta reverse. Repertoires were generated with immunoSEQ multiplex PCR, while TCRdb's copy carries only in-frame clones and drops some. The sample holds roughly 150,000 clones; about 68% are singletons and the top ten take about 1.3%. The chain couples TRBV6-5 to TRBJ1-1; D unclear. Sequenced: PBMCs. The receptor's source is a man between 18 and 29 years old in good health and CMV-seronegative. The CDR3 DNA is TGTGCCAGCAGGCTAGACGGAGGGAACACTGAAGCTTTCTTT. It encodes CASRLDGGNTEAFF.